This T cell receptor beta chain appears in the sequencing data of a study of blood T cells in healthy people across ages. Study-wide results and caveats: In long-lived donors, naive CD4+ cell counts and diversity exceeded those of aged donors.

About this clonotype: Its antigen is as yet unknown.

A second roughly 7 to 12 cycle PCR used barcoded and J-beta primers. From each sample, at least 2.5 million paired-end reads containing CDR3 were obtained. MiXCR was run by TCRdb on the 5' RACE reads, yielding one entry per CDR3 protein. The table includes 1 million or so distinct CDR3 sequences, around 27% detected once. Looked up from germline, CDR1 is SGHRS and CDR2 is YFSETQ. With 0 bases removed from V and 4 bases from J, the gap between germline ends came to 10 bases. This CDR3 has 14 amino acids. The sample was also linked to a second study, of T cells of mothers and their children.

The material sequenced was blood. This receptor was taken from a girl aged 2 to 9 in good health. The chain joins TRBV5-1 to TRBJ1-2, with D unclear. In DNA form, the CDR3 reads TGCGCCAGCAGCTTGGCGGGGTACTCCTATGGCTACACCTTC. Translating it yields CASSLAGYSYGYTF.